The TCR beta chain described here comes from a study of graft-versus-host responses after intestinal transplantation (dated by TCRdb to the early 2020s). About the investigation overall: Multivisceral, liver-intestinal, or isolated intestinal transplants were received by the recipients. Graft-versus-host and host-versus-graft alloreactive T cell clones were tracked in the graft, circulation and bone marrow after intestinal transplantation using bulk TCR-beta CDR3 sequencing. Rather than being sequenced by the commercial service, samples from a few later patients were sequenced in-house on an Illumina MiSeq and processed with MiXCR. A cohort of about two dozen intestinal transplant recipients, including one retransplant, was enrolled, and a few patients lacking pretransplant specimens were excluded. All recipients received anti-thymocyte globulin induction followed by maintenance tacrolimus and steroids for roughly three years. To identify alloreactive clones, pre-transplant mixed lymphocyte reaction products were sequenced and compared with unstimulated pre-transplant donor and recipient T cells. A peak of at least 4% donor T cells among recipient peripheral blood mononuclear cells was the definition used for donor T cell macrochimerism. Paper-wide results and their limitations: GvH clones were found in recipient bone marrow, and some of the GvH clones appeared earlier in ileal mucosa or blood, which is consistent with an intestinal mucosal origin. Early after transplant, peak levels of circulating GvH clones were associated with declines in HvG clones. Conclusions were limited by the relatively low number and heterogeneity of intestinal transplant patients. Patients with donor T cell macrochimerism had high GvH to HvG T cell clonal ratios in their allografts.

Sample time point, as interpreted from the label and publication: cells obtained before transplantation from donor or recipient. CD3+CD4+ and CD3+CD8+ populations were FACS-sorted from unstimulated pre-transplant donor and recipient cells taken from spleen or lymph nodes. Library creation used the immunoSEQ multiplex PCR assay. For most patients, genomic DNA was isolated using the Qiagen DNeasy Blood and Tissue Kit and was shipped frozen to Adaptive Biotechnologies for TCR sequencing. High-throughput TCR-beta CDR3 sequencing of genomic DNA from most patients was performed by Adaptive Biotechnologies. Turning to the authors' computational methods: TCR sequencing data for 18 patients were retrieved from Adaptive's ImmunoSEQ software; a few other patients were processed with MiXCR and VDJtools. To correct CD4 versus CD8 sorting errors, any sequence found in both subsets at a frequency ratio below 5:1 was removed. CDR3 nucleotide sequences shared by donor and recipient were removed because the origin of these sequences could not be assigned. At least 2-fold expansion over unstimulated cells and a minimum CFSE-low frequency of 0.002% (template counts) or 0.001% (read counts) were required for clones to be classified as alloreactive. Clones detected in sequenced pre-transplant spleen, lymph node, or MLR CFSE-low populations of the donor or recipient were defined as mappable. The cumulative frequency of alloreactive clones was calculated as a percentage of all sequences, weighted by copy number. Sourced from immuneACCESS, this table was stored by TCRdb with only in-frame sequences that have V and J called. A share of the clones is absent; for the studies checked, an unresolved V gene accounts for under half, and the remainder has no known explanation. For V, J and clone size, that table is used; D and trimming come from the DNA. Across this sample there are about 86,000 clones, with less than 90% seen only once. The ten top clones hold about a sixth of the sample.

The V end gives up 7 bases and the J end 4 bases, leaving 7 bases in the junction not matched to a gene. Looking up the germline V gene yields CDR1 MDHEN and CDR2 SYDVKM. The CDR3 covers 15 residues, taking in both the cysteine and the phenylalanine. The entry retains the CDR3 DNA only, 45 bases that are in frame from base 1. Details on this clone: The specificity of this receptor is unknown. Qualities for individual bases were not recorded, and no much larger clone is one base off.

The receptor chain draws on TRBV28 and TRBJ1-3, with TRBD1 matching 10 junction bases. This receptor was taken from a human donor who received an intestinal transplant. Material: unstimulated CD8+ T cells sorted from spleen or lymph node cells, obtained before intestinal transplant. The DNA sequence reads TGTGCCAGCACCCAGGGACAGGGGTTCGGAAACACCATATATTTT. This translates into CASTQGQGFGNTIYF.